The rows below give T cell receptor beta chains drawn from one sample of a study of blood T cell repertoires in COVID-19. Libraries were prepared by immunoSEQ multiplex PCR; TCRdb keeps only in-frame clonotypes and omits some of them. The sample consists of about 250,000 clones, approximately 83% of them appearing once. The sequencing input was PBMCs or T cells enriched from blood (not recorded which). The origin of the receptors is a woman aged 25 to 45 who had recovered from COVID-19. The conserved cysteine and the conserved F or W are not part of the CDR3 here.

>TRBJ2-7|TRBV4-1
ASSQDRRSPYEQY
>TRBJ1-6|TRBV19
ASSMTTENSPLH
>TRBJ1-5|TRBV13
ASSLEGEQPQH
>TRBJ2-7|TRBV7-8
ASSLSGTGLISYEQY
>TRBJ1-1|TRBV5-4
ASSSSGTLNTEAF
>TRBJ2-7|TRBV5-4
ASSSGLAGQY
>TRBJ1-6|TRBV27
ASDSGQFNSPLH
>TRBJ1-1|TRBV2
ASSESVLFVRVNTEAF
>TRBJ1-5|TRBV5-6
ASSFSGLPYSNQPQH
>TRBJ1-4|TRBV10-2
ASSGGRGAGEKLF
>TRBJ1-5|TRBV18
ASSPGHFFNQPQH
>TRBJ1-5|TRBV6-1
ASSEAPGYSNQPQH
>TRBJ2-1|TRBV3-1/TRBV3-2
ASSPSGTSGLNRDNEQF
>TRBJ1-1|TRBV6-5
ASTHPGQGNTEAF
>TRBJ2-1|TRBV21-1
ASSKAHNSHNEQF
>TRBJ1-6|TRBV5-1
ASSPAGTGSTPLH
>TRBJ2-5|TRBV7-8
ASSFLSGYISETQY
>TRBJ1-2|TRBV29-1
SYRANYGYT
>TRBJ2-3|TRBV5-1
ASNPVPGLATGTQY
>TRBJ2-1|TRBV7-9
ASSETSGGAGEQF
>TRBJ2-4|TRBV28
ASSLPGTDHDIQY
>TRBJ2-1|TRBV6-4
ASSRLAGGGEQF
>TRBJ1-1|TRBV10-3
AISESGDTEAF
>TRBJ2-1|TRBV6-1
ASSETPGLAGEYEQF
>TRBJ1-1|TRBV7-6
ASSLDRSMNTEAF
>TRBJ2-1|TRBV9
ASSATPRGLYNEQF
>TRBJ1-2|TRBV28
ASEGTVNGYT
>TRBJ2-7|TRBV18
ASSGLTGLSSYEQY
>TRBJ2-3|TRBV3-1/TRBV3-2
ASSQGWRGNTDTQY
>TRBJ1-1|TRBV28
ASRLGTGGSEAF
>TRBJ2-1|TRBV7-3
ASSLIPGNSEQF
>TRBJ1-5|TRBV5-6
ASSARTAFNQPQH
>TRBJ1-5|TRBV27
ASSLGNRANQPQH
>TRBJ2-5|TRBV7-8
ASTLTQETQY
>TRBJ1-5|TRBV9
ASSVGQSSNQPQH
>TRBJ2-2|TRBV27
ASSFSDWYQTNTGELF
>TRBJ1-5|TRBV11-2
ASSLGDRSNQPQH
>TRBJ1-2|TRBV28
ASSEPGQGIPGYT
>TRBJ1-2|TRBV10-3
AIAGDGSNRGYT
>TRBJ1-5|TRBV7-9
ASSLIQGQGGDQPQH
>TRBJ1-4|TRBV28
ASRLGGADEKLF
>TRBJ1-1|TRBV19
ASSILPLEGAF
>TRBJ2-1|TRBV9
ASSEGTAYNEQF
>TRBJ2-1|TRBV7-9
ASSSSGGAYNEQF
>TRBJ2-5|TRBV3-1/TRBV3-2
ASRGTGPSGGGETQY
>TRBJ2-1|TRBV25-1
ASSEIGGWAYNEQF
>TRBJ2-2|TRBV5-1
ASSLQGDTGELF
>TRBJ1-2|TRBV28
ASSLNPSRGLYGYT